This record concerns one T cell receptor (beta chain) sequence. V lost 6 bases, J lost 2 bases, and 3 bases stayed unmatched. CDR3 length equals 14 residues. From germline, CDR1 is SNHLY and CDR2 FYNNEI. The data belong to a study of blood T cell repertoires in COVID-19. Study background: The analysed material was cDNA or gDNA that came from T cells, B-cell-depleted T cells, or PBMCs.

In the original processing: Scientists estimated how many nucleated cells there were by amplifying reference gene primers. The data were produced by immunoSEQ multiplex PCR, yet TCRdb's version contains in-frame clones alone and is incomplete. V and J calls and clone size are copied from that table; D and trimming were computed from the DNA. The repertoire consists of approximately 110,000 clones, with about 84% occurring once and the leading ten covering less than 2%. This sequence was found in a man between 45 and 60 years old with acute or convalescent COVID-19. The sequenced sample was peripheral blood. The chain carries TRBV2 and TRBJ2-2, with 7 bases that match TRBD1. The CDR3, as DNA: TGTGCCAGCAGAAGGGACAGTAACACCGGGGAGCTGTTTTTT. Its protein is CASRRDSNTGELFF.